These T cell receptor beta chains were read from a single sample in a study of CD8 T cells in Susac syndrome. TCRdb re-derived calls from the immunoSEQ multiplex PCR reads in MiXCR, one entry per CDR3 protein. In the table there are 85,000 to 95,000 distinct CDR3 sequences, roughly 94% of which are singletons. The specimen was CD4+ T cells from PBMCs. The receptor source for this set is a human donor with Susac syndrome. Both conserved end residues are part of each CDR3. A D gene is named only where the DNA matches it firmly. Not all rows give a size; the values are once, few, many and, for expanded clones, a class.

-,TRBV20-1,TRBD2,15,TRBJ2-7,TGCAGTGGGGAGGGTGGTGGTCCGAGCTCCTACGAGCAGTACTTC,CSGEGGGPSSYEQYF
-,TRBV20-1,TRBD1,15,TRBJ2-3,TGCAGTGCTAGTAGGGCGGGACAGGCCACAGATACGCAGTATTTT,CSASRAGQATDTQYF
-,TRBV2,-,13,TRBJ2-7,TGTGCCATACCTACGGACGGCTCCTACGAGCAGTACTTC,CAIPTDGSYEQYF
-,TRBV25-1,-,15,TRBJ1-6,TGTGCCAGCAGTGACTACGTCTCAGGGGAATCACCCCTCCACTTT,CASSDYVSGESPLHF
-,TRBV9,-,13,TRBJ1-2,TGTGCCAGCAGCGTTATGGAGGACTATGGCTACACCTTC,CASSVMEDYGYTF
-,TRBV20-1,-,13,TRBJ1-4,TGCAGTGCCCCTGACCTCAGGAATGAAAAACTGTTGTTT,CSAPDLRNEKLLF
-,TRBV7-3,-,14,TRBJ1-2,TGTCCCAGCAGCTTAACGGAAGGCAGCTATGGCTACACCTTC,CPSSLTEGSYGYTF
-,TRBV10-3,-,13,TRBJ1-5,TGTGCCATCAGCGGACGGCTTGGTCAGCCCCAGCATTTT,CAISGRLGQPQHF
-,TRBV5-6,-,14,TRBJ1-2,TGTGCCAGCAGCTTGGCGGGGATCCCCTATGGCTACACCTTC,CASSLAGIPYGYTF
-,TRBV4-3,-,15,TRBJ2-7,TGCGCCAGCAGCCAGGGGGCTCGCTTGACCTACGAGCAGTACTTC,CASSQGARLTYEQYF
-,TRBV5-4,-,14,TRBJ2-3,TGTGCCAGCAGCTTGATCGGGGGGCGAGATACGCAGTATTTT,CASSLIGGRDTQYF
-,TRBV4-2,TRBD2,19,TRBJ2-1,TGTGCCAGCAGCGCCCGACTAGCGGGGGGGTCAGTGGGCTACAATGAGCAGTTCTTC,CASSARLAGGSVGYNEQFF
-,TRBV12-3/TRBV12-4,-,11,TRBJ1-2,TGTGCCAGCAGCCTCGGACGGATCTACACCTTC,CASSLGRIYTF
-,TRBV19,-,15,TRBJ1-5,TGTGCCAGTACTCGCCTCGGGGGGGAGAGGCAGCCCCAGCATTTT,CASTRLGGERQPQHF
once,TRBV12-3/TRBV12-4,TRBD1,13,TRBJ2-3,TGTGCCAGCAGTTTAACAGGGGCAGATACGCAGTATTTT,CASSLTGADTQYF
once,TRBV29-1,TRBD1,14,TRBJ2-7,TGCAGCGTTGCGGGACAGGGGGATATCTACGAGCAGTACTTC,CSVAGQGDIYEQYF
-,TRBV20-1,-,13,TRBJ1-4,TGCAGTGCTCTACAGACAACTAATGAAAAACTGTTTTTT,CSALQTTNEKLFF
few,TRBV19,TRBD1,15,TRBJ1-1,TGTGCCAGTAAGAGGGGACAGGGGGCTATCACTGAAGCTTTCTTT,CASKRGQGAITEAFF
-,TRBV7-2,-,14,TRBJ2-3,TGTGCCAGCAGCCCCAGGACAGGCACAGATACGCAGTATTTT,CASSPRTGTDTQYF
-,TRBV4-2,-,15,TRBJ1-3,TGTGCCAGCAGCCAAGGAGCCTTAGGACGAAACACCATATATTTT,CASSQGALGRNTIYF
few,TRBV3-1,TRBD1,13,TRBJ1-1,TGTGCCAGCAGTCACAGGGGTAACACTGAAGCTTTCTTT,CASSHRGNTEAFF
once,TRBV12-5,-,15,TRBJ1-3,TGTGCTAGTGGTTTGGGAGCCCGCTCTGGAAACACCATATATTTT,CASGLGARSGNTIYF
-,TRBV20-1,-,14,TRBJ2-3,TGCAGTGCTAGGGATGGGGGGAGCACAGATACGCAGTATTTT,CSARDGGSTDTQYF